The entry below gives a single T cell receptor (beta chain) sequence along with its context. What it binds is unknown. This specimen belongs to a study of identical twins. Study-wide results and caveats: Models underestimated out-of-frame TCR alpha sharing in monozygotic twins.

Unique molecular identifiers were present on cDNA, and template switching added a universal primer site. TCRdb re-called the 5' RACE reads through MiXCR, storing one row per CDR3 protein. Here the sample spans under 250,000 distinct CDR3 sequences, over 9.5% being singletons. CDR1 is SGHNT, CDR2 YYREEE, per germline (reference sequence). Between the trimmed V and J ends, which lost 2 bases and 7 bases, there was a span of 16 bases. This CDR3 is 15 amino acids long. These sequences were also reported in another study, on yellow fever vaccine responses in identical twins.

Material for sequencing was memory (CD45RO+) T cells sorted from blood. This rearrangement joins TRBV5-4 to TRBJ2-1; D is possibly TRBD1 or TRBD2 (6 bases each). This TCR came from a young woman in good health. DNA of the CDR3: TGTGCCAGCAGCTTCGCACACCTAGGGGGGAATGAGCAGTTCTTC. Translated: CASSFAHLGGNEQFF.